The 21 T cell receptor beta chains below all came from one sample that was sequenced in a study of OX40 agonist ivuxolimab in advanced cancers. TCRdb keeps only in-frame clones here, not all; method: immunoSEQ multiplex PCR. This sample has tens of thousands of clones, with about four fifths found just once. Sequenced here: CD4+ or CD8+ T cells sorted from blood, sampled in a trial of the OX40 agonist ivuxolimab. The receptors stem from an adult with an advanced solid tumor such as melanoma, head and neck, liver or kidney cancer.

V and J are TRBV29-1 and TRBJ2-1, with D tentatively TRBD1 (5 bases). The germline V gene encodes CDR1 SQVTM and CDR2 ANQGSEA. The V and J ends lost 4 bases and 7 bases respectively, with 14 bases between them. There are 13 residues in the CDR3. CDR3 sequence: CSVGSGAPNEQFF. CDR3 nucleotides: TGCAGCGTTGGGTCTGGGGCTCCTAATGAGCAGTTCTTC.

This chain connects TRBV7-9 to TRBJ2-1; D ambiguous. Looked up from germline, CDR1 is SEHNR and CDR2 is FQNEAQ (reference sequence). This CDR3 contains 16 residues. Between the trimmed V and J ends, which lost 2 bases and 4 bases, there was a span of 15 bases. This CDR3 is CASSLISGSQYNEQFF. As DNA, the CDR3 is TGTGCCAGCAGCTTAATTTCCGGGTCTCAATACAATGAGCAGTTCTTC.

The rearrangement uses TRBV6-1 and TRBJ1-3; 8 positions match TRBD1. Unmatched junction bases numbered 2, after V lost 7 bases and J lost 0 bases. Germline loops: CDR1 MNHNS, CDR2 SASEGT. This CDR3 comprises 14 residues. The CDR3 DNA sequence: TGTGCCAGCACTACAGGGGGCTCTGGAAACACCATATATTTT. Protein sequence: CASTTGGSGNTIYF.

The V and J genes are TRBV29-1 and TRBJ2-6, with 10 bases that match TRBD1. Looked up from germline, CDR1 is SQVTM and CDR2 is ANQGSEA. The CDR3 has 18 amino acids. Trimming took 5 bases from V and 4 from J; bases not matched to a gene: 14. The CDR3 spells CSVRAARQGALGANVLTF. The CDR3 nucleotides read TGCAGCGTTCGTGCGGCGAGACAGGGGGCGCTCGGGGCCAACGTCCTGACTTTC.

The rearrangement uses TRBV5-1 and TRBJ1-2, with D unclear. The CDR3 length is 15 residues. Germline CDR1 is SGHRS and CDR2 is YFSETQ. The V end was cut by 0 bases, the J end by 2 bases, with 11 bases between. CDR3 region: CASSLGRGGNYGYTF. The CDR3 nucleotides read TGCGCCAGCAGCTTGGGACGGGGAGGCAACTATGGCTACACCTTC.

The genes are TRBV15 and TRBJ2-1, with D possibly being TRBD2 (6 bases). V was trimmed by 3 bases and J by 7 bases, leaving 19 bases between them. This CDR3 comprises 16 residues. CDR1 is LNHNV, CDR2 YYDKDF, per germline (reference sequence). CDR3 DNA sequence: TGTGCCACCAGCAGGGTGGGCGTCGGTGGAGGGAATGAGCAGTTCTTC. Translating it yields CATSRVGVGGGNEQFF.

The V and J genes are TRBV15 and TRBJ2-1; TRBD2 agrees at 7 bases. J lost 7 bases, V lost 3 bases, and 9 bases had no gene match. The germline V gene has CDR1 LNHNV and CDR2 YYDKDF (reference sequence). The CDR3 runs 15 residues. The CDR3 sequence is CATSRTPAGDNEQFF. The CDR3 DNA reads TGTGCCACCAGCAGGACTCCGGCGGGGGATAATGAGCAGTTCTTC.

The gene calls are TRBV18 and TRBJ1-2; the D is unclear. This CDR3 region has 12 residues. The germline V gene has CDR1 KGHSH and CDR2 LQKENI. The V end was cut by 4 bases, the J end by 5 bases, with 8 bases between. The CDR3 region has the DNA TGTGCCAGCTCACGACCTCAGTATGGCTACACCTTC. This translates into CASSRPQYGYTF.

The chain couples TRBV7-9 to TRBJ1-6; the match to TRBD1 covers 7 bases. J gave up 3 bases and V 3 bases, and 2 bases lay outside the gene matches. Germline CDR1 and CDR2: SEHNR and FQNEAQ (reference sequence). The CDR3 loop spans 15 amino acids. DNA for the CDR3: TGTGCCAGCAGCTTTTCAGGGGGCTATAATTCACCCCTCCACTTT. This translates into CASSFSGGYNSPLHF.

The rearrangement joins TRBV7-6 to TRBJ1-4; 7 bases agree with TRBD1. The CDR3 is made up of 15 amino acids. The junction had 5 bases not matched to a gene; V was cut back by 0 bases and J by 7 bases. CDR1 SGHVS and CDR2 FNYEAQ come from the germline V gene. In DNA form, the CDR3 reads TGTGCCAGCAGCTTAGCAGGGGGCACAGGTGAAAAACTGTTTTTT. It codes for CASSLAGGTGEKLFF.

The genes are TRBV7-6 and TRBJ2-5; 12 positions agree with TRBD1. The DNA end lines up better with TRBJ2-7; the J call may be wrong. Per the germline V gene, CDR1 is SGHVS and CDR2 is FNYEAQ. The CDR3 consists of 15 residues. The CDR3 sequence is CASSLGDRGPYEQYF. In DNA form, the CDR3 reads TGTGCCAGCAGCCTTGGGGACAGGGGGCCCTACGAGCAGTACTTC.

This clone was detected a few times. V is TRBV2 and J is TRBJ2-7; D unclear. Trimming stripped 4 bases from V and 2 bases from J, with 12 bases between. CDR1 and CDR2 (germline): SNHLY, FYNNEI. The CDR3 is 14 residues long. The chain's CDR3 is CASSGLGSTYEQYF. CDR3 bases: TGTGCCAGCAGTGGGTTAGGGTCGACCTACGAGCAGTACTTC.

The chain combines TRBV7-8 with TRBJ1-2; D is undetermined. The germline V gene encodes CDR1 SGHVS and CDR2 FQNEAQ. The length of the CDR3 is 14 residues. V was pared by 1 base and J by 4 bases, with 10 bases between. The CDR3, as DNA: TGTGCCAGCAGCTTAGTGGCAGGCGTCTATGGCTACACCTTC. This codes for CASSLVAGVYGYTF. Combining the CDR3 with reference TRBV7-8 and TRBJ1-2 gives the whole variable domain GAGVSQSPRYKVAKRGQDVALRCDPISGHVSLFWYQQALGQGPEFLTYFQNEAQLDKSGLPSDRFFAERPEGSVSTLKIQRTQQEDSAVYLCASSLVAGVYGYTFGSGTRLTVV.

V and J are TRBV18 and TRBJ2-1; D ambiguous. The CDR3 loop spans 14 amino acids. Deletions cut 1 base from V and 8 bases from J, with 12 bases between. Germline V gives CDR1 KGHSH, CDR2 LQKENI. The CDR3 DNA reads as TGTGCCAGCTCACCACGCGGCAGGAATCATGAGCAGTTCTTC. Amino acid sequence: CASSPRGRNHEQFF.

The genes are TRBV5-1 and TRBJ2-7; D remains unclear. Trimming took off 5 bases at V and 3 bases at J, with 12 bases between the two ends. The CDR3 spans 13 residues. Germline CDR1 SGHRS, CDR2 YFSETQ. CDR3 loop: CASRKPENYEQYF. The DNA of the CDR3 is TGCGCCAGCAGAAAGCCCGAAAACTACGAGCAGTACTTC.

The chain has TRBV5-1 and TRBJ1-5, with TRBD1 identical over 8 bases. This CDR3 region has 15 residues. After removal of 0 bases from V and 7 bases from J, the junction contained 6 bases not matched to a gene. Per the germline V gene, CDR1 is SGHRS and CDR2 is YFSETQ. CDR3 in DNA: TGCGCCAGCAGCTTGGGGGTGGGGACAGGACAGCCCCAGCATTTT. Translation gives CASSLGVGTGQPQHF.

The chain carries TRBV10-1 and TRBJ2-2; 8 bases match TRBD1. The germline V gene encodes CDR1 WNHNN and CDR2 SYGVQD (reference sequence). This CDR3 region has 15 residues. The ends lost 4 bases at V and 3 bases at J; junction bases unmatched: 4. This chain's CDR3 is CASSGTGKDTGELFF. The CDR3 nucleotides read TGCGCCAGCAGTGGGACAGGGAAGGACACCGGGGAGCTGTTTTTT.

The V and J genes are TRBV6-5 and TRBJ2-1, with TRBD1 matching 8 bases. This CDR3 is 14 amino acids long. V was clipped by 6 bases and J by 5 bases; unmatched bases: 6. The V gene's germline CDR1 is MNHEY and CDR2 SVGAGI. DNA for the CDR3: TGTGCCAGCAGCCGGACAGGGCTAAACAATGAGCAGTTCTTC. The encoded protein is CASSRTGLNNEQFF.

The chain employs TRBV5-1 and TRBJ2-7, with unresolved D. The CDR3 is made up of 13 amino acids. Trimming shortened V by 1 base and J by 0 bases, and 5 bases separated the two germline ends. In germline, CDR1 is SGHRS, CDR2 YFSETQ. Here the CDR3 reads CASSLPNSYEQYF. The CDR3 nucleotides read TGCGCCAGCAGCTTGCCCAACTCCTACGAGCAGTACTTC.

The J gene is TRBJ2-7, the V gene TRBV5-1; D is possibly TRBD1 (5 bases). The CDR3 runs to 15 residues. Germline loops: CDR1 SGHRS, CDR2 YFSETQ. V gave up 0 bases and J gave up 2 bases, with 12 bases separating them. CDR3 sequence (DNA): TGCGCCAGCAGCTTGGGACAGTCATACACCTACGAGCAGTACTTC. The encoded protein is CASSLGQSYTYEQYF. The whole variable domain, filled in from reference TRBV5-1 and TRBJ2-7, reads KAGVTQTPRYLIKTRGQQVTLSCSPISGHRSVSWYQQTPGQGLQFLFEYFSETQRNKGNFPGRFSGRQFSNSRSEMNVSTLELGDSALYLCASSLGQSYTYEQYFGPGTRLTVT.

This chain uses TRBV30 with TRBJ2-5; no definite D call. Germline V CDR1 and CDR2: GTSNPN, SVGIG (reference sequence). V was trimmed by 2 bases and J by 4 bases, leaving 17 bases between them. The CDR3 length is 15 residues. The CDR3 sequence: CAWSSTLGGGETQYF. The CDR3 nucleotides are TGTGCCTGGAGTTCGACATTAGGTGGTGGAGAGACCCAGTACTTC.